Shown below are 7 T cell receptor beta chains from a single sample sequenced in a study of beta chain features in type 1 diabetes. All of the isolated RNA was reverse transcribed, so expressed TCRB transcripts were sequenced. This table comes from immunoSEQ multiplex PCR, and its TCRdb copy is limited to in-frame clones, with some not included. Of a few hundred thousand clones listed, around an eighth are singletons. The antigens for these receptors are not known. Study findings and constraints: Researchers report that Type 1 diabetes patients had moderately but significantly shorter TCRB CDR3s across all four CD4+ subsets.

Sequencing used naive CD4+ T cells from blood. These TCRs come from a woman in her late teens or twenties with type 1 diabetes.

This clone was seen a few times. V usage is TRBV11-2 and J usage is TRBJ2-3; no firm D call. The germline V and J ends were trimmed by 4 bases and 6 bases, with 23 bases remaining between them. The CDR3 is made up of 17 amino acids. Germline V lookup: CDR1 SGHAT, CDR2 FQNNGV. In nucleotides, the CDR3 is TGTGCCAGCAGCTCCACCCCGGGTGTCCCATCCCAGGATACGCAGTATTTT. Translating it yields CASSSTPGVPSQDTQYF.

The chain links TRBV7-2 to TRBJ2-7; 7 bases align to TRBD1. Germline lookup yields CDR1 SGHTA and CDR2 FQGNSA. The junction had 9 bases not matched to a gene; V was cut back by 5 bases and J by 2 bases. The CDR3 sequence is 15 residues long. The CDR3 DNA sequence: TGTGCCAGCAGCCCCCAGACAGGGTCCCCCTACGAGCAGTACTTC. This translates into CASSPQTGSPYEQYF.

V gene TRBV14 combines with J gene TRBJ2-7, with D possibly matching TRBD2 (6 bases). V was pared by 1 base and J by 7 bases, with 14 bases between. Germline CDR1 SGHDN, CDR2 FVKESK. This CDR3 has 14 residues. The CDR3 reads CASSQVSRLGEQYF. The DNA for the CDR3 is TGTGCCAGCAGCCAAGTATCCAGACTAGGGGAGCAGTACTTC.

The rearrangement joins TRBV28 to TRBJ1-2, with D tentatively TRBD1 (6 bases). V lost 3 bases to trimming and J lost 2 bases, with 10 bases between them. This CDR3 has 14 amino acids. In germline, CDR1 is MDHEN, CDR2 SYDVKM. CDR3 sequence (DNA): TGTGCCAGCAGTTTTTCACAGGGCAACTATGGCTACACCTTC. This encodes CASSFSQGNYGYTF.

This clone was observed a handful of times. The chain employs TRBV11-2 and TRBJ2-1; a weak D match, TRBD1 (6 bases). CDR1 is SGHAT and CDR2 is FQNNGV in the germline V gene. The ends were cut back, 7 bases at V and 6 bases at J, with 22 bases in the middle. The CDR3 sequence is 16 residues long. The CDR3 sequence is CASTYFIGPRGNEQFF. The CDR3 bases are TGTGCCAGCACTTACTTTATCGGGCCCAGGGGCAATGAGCAGTTCTTC.

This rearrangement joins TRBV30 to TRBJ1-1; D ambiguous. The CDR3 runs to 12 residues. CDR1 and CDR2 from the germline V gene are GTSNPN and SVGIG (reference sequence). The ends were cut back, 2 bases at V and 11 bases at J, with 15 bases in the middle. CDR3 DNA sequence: TGTGCCTGGAGTCCAAACGGACTTGTGGCTTTCTTT. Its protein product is CAWSPNGLVAFF.

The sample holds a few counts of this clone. The CDR3 here is CASRELAGNNEQFF. CDR3 DNA sequence: TGCGCCAGCAGGGAACTAGCGGGTAACAATGAGCAGTTCTTC. The chain carries TRBV4-3 and TRBJ2-1; 9 nucleotides line up with TRBD2. There are 14 residues in the CDR3. Germline loops: CDR1 LGHNA, CDR2 YSLEER. V dropped 6 bases and J dropped 5; count of bases not matched to a gene: 5.